What follows describes a single TCR beta chain. Its antigen target is currently unknown. No clone much larger than this one lies a single base away; base qualities are absent. The data originate from a study of persistence of HIV-infected CD4 T cells (dated by TCRdb to 2019 to 2021). Describing the broader study: The median time participants had been on suppressive ART was over seven years. Anti-CD3/anti-CD28 stimulation activated a higher proportion of cells, with a lower memory fraction, than antigen stimulation. For the TCR cluster analysis across participants, 8 or 9 participants were included for CMV and over 5 participants for Gag. CMV- and HIV-1 Gag-responding CD4+ T cells were isolated from ART-treated individuals so that antigen-driven clonal expansion of HIV-1-infected cells could be examined. Apart from a couple of participants who underwent leukapheresis at a single time point, peripheral blood samples of up to roughly 200 mL were collected from participants at multiple time points. The clonality of all cells in each sorted population was assessed by TCRbeta sequencing, whereas the clonality of infected cells was assessed by proviral sequencing. General findings and caveats noted by the study authors: Antigen-responding cells were enriched for expanded CDR3beta sequences that were degenerate, which suggests that CD4+ responses to CMV and Gag underwent convergent selection. Within the same sorted populations, TCR oligoclonality correlated with proviral oligoclonality. The study involved few individuals and tested only a limited range of antigens. Because the TCR analyses were done in bulk, restricting them to just the rare CMV-responding cells that actually carried HIV-1 proviruses was not possible. Significantly lower TCRbeta richness was observed in CMV- and Gag-responding cells than in anti-CD3/anti-CD28-responding cells, and higher oligoclonality was observed in CMV-responding cells than in CD3/CD28-stimulated and Gag-responding cells.

The immunoSEQ hsTCRB assay version 4 in survey mode was used to sequence TCRbeta repertoires from genomic DNA. Genomic DNA was diluted to about 9.1 ng/uL, using up to 1 ug per sample for TCRbeta sequencing. Per the authors' processing: TCRbeta data analysis was done in ImmunoSeq Analyzer 3.0, and diversity was calculated on productive nucleotide rearrangements. Lower-bound TCR diversity was estimated with the improved Chao index, and clonality with the Gini coefficient using the Immunarch R package. Different nucleotide rearrangements encoding the same CDR3beta amino acid sequence were treated as distinct clonotypes. Differential abundance analysis identified TCRbeta sequences significantly enriched in antigen-responding cells relative to anti-CD3/anti-CD28-activated cells. TCRs were clustered by predicted peptide-MHC specificity with GLIPH2, both within individual participants and across merged participant data sets. Entries here come from immuneACCESS through TCRdb and include only in-frame sequences with V and J called. Some clones fail to appear in such tables; in the studies checked, an unresolved V gene covers under half of the shortfall, and the cause of the remainder is unknown. V and J calls and clone size follow that table, whereas D and trimming were derived from the DNA. The sample profile shows around 40,000 clones; roughly nine tenths of them were found once. The ten largest clones take up just over 1% of the sample.

V is shortened by 0 bases, J by 3 bases, and the region joining them spans 12 bases. The CDR3, cysteine through phenylalanine, is 15 amino acids long. Only CDR3 DNA remains: 45 bases, in frame from the first base. Sequences SGHTA (CDR1) and FQGNSA (CDR2) are obtained from the germline V gene. This specimen's treatment or condition label, per the study, means: suppressive antiretroviral therapy. As a nonspecific positive control representing the CD4+ T cell repertoire, the cells were stimulated with anti-CD3/anti-CD28 magnetic beads. Responding CD4+ T cells were sorted on the basis of upregulation of both CD40 ligand and CD69. Participants were HIV-1-infected adults who started suppressive ART during chronic infection. Plasma HIV-1 RNA had been undetectable (below 50 copies/mL) in participants for at least 4 years. To be included, participants needed a CD4+ T cell count above 400 cells/uL and a positive CMV serology. Before stimulation, PBMCs were isolated using density centrifugation and depleted of CD8+ T cells. For about 17 hours, the CD8-depleted PBMCs were stimulated with anti-CD28/CD49d costimulation, a CD40-blocking antibody, and enfuvirtide to prevent new infections. Cells were sorted on a Beckman Coulter MoFlo Legacy or XDP sorter, with propidium iodide excluding dead cells. Genomic DNA was extracted with the QIAamp DNA Mini Kit for samples above one million cells, otherwise with the Quick-DNA Microprep Kit.

This clonotype was obtained from an adult man with HIV who was CMV-seropositive. The starting material was CD4+ T cells sorted from PBMCs after roughly 18-hour stimulation, obtained from a patient who received antiretroviral therapy. In light of the paper, this sample's cell subset or site label describes: CD40L+CD69+ CD4 T cells responding to anti-CD3/anti-CD28 beads, representing the overall repertoire. This sequence uses TRBV7-2 and TRBJ2-7; a weak D assignment points to TRBD2 (7 bases agree). CDR3 reads: CASSLAGGPFYEQYF. The DNA sequence is TGTGCCAGCAGCTTAGCGGGGGGGCCGTTCTACGAGCAGTACTTC. Outside the CDR3, residues come from the reference TRBV7-2 and TRBJ2-7 proteins, so the full variable domain is: GAGVSQSPSNKVTEKGKDVELRCDPISGHTALYWYRQSLGQGLEFLIYFQGNSAPDKSGLPSDRFSAERTGGSVSTLTIQRTQQEDSAVYLCASSLAGGPFYEQYFGPGTRLTVT.